These 10 T cell receptor beta chains were all obtained from the same sample, sequenced in a study of blood T cell repertoires in COVID-19. Clones were sequenced by immunoSEQ multiplex PCR, and TCRdb holds only the in-frame ones, with some missing. This sample yields 90,000 to 120,000 clones, of which 65% to 90% are seen a single time; about 4.8% belongs to the top ten. The material sequenced was peripheral blood. The receptors were gathered from a man aged 60-69 years with acute or convalescent COVID-19.

The chain uses TRBV14 and TRBJ1-1; 9 nucleotides align to TRBD1. The CDR3 runs 15 residues. V lost 6 bases to trimming and J lost 4 bases; unmatched junction nucleotides: 9. The germline gives CDR1 SGHDN, CDR2 FVKESK. The CDR3 protein is CASRRKATGGTEAFF. The CDR3 DNA is TGTGCCAGCAGACGCAAGGCGACAGGGGGCACTGAAGCTTTCTTT.

The chain joins TRBV7-3 to TRBJ2-7; 12 bases align to TRBD1. In germline, CDR1 is SGHTA, CDR2 FQGTGA. The CDR3 has 15 residues. V trimming: 4 bases; J trimming: 4 bases; junction bases outside the gene matches: 5. The CDR3 is CASSYGTGGRYEQYF. The DNA of the CDR3 is TGTGCCAGCAGCTATGGGACAGGGGGCAGGTACGAGCAGTACTTC.

The gene calls are TRBV5-1 and TRBJ2-5, with TRBD1 matching 7 bases. Trimming took 4 bases from V and 1 from J; bases not matched to a gene: 4. The germline V gene encodes CDR1 SGHRS and CDR2 YFSETQ. This CDR3 has 14 amino acids. The CDR3 bases are TGCGCCAGCAGCAGGGGGCAGAGCCAAGAGACCCAGTACTTC. Its protein product is CASSRGQSQETQYF.

The chain has TRBV18 and TRBJ1-2; a possible D gene is TRBD1 (6 bases). The germline V gene encodes CDR1 KGHSH and CDR2 LQKENI. V was cut by 3 bases and J by 4 bases, with 12 bases left in between. The length of the CDR3 is 14 residues. CDR3 bases: TGTGCCAGCTCACCTTTACAGGGAAGCTATGGCTACACCTTC. Translation gives CASSPLQGSYGYTF.

The J gene is TRBJ2-5, the V gene TRBV4-1, with 7 bases identical to TRBD1. The CDR3 loop spans 14 amino acids. V gave up 6 bases and J gave up 5 bases; unmatched junction bases: 9. The germline CDR1 and CDR2 sequences are MGHRA and YSYEKL. CDR3 sequence reads: CASSPLGGGETQYF. CDR3 nucleotides: TGCGCCAGCAGTCCCTTAGGGGGCGGGGAGACCCAGTACTTC.

The V and J genes are TRBV29-1 and TRBJ1-2; no definite D call. The V end was cut by 2 bases, the J end by 4 bases, with 11 bases between. The CDR3 has 13 residues. CDR1 is SQVTM and CDR2 is ANQGSEA in the germline V gene. The CDR3 here is CSVEQAISYGYTF. The CDR3, as DNA: TGCAGCGTTGAACAGGCGATCAGCTATGGCTACACCTTC.

This clone was seen only once. The chain joins TRBV5-1 to TRBJ1-4; the D is unclear. V was trimmed by 4 bases and J by 0 bases, leaving 13 bases between them. This CDR3 spans 16 amino acids. Germline V gives CDR1 SGHRS, CDR2 YFSETQ. The CDR3 nucleotides read TGCGCCAGCAGCCCCGTTGAGATTGCAACTAATGAAAAACTGTTTTTT. It specifies CASSPVEIATNEKLFF.

This chain links TRBV19 with TRBJ1-1; perhaps TRBD1 as D (6 bases). V was pared by 7 bases and J by 3 bases, with 18 bases between. This CDR3 comprises 15 residues. Germline values: CDR1 LNHDA, CDR2 SQIVND (reference sequence). The CDR3 region has the DNA TGTGCCAGTATTCCCGGGGGGGGCTGGTACACTGAAGCTTTCTTT. Translation: CASIPGGGWYTEAFF.

The V call is TRBV27, the J call TRBJ2-1; 8 bases fit TRBD2. V gave up 3 bases and J gave up 2 bases; unmatched junction bases: 3. CDR3 length: 15 residues. Germline CDR1 MNHEY, CDR2 SMNVEV (reference sequence). CDR3: CASSLGGGTYNEQFF. The CDR3 DNA is TGTGCCAGCAGTTTGGGCGGGGGGACCTACAATGAGCAGTTCTTC.

The chain links TRBV7-8 to TRBJ1-2; D unclear. Germline lookup yields CDR1 SGHVS and CDR2 FQNEAQ. The CDR3 totals 13 residues. Trimming removed 1 base at V and 6 bases at J, with 9 bases between. Here the CDR3 reads CASSLDGRNGYTF. The CDR3 DNA sequence: TGTGCCAGCAGCTTAGATGGGAGAAATGGCTACACCTTC.